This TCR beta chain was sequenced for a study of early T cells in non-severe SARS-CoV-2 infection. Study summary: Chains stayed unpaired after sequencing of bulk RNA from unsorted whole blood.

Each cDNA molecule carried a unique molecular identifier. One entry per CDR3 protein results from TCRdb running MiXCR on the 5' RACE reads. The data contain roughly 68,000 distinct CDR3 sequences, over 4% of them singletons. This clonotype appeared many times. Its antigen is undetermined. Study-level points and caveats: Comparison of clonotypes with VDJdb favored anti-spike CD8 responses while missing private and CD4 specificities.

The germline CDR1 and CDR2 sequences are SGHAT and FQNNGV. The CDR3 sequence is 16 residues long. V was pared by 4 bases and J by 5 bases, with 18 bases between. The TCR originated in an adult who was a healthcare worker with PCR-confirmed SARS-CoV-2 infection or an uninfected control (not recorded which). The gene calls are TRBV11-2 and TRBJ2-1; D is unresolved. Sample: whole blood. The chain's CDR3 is CASSYPGPARNNEQFF. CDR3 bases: TGTGCCAGCAGCTATCCCGGGCCAGCTAGAAACAATGAGCAGTTCTTC.